Here is one TCR beta chain with its context. The assay was immunoSEQ multiplex PCR, and TCRdb's table has in-frame clones only and misses some. The table includes some 250,000 clones, about four fifths detected once. This entry is derived from a study of blood T cell repertoires in COVID-19. The CDR3 has 15 amino acids. The V end was cut by 6 bases, the J end by 2 bases, with 16 bases between. CDR1 is MNHEY and CDR2 is SMNVEV in the germline V gene (reference sequence). Sequences were obtained from peripheral blood. The source is a woman aged 80 or older with COVID-19, enrolled during active disease. The chain carries TRBV27 and TRBJ1-1, with D maybe TRBD1 (6 bases). CDR3 region: CASRGSRGINTEAFF. CDR3 nucleotides: TGTGCCAGCAGAGGGTCCAGGGGAATAAACACTGAAGCTTTCTTT.